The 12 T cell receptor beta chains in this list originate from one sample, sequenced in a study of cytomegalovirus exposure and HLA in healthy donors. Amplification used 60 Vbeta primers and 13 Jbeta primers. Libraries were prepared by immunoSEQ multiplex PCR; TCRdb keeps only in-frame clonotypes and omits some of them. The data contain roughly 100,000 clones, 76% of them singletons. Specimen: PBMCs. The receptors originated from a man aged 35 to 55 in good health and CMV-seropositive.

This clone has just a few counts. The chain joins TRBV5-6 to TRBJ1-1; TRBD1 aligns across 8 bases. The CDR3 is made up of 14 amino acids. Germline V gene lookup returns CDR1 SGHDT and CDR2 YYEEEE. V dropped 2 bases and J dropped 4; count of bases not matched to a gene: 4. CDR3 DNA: TGTGCCAGCAGCTTCGGACAGGGTTCCACTGAAGCTTTCTTT. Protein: CASSFGQGSTEAFF. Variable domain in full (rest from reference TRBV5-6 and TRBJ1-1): DAGVTQSPTHLIKTRGQQVTLRCSPKSGHDTVSWYQQALGQGPQFIFQYYEEEERQRGNFPDRFSGHQFPNYSSELNVNALLLGDSALYLCASSFGQGSTEAFFGQGTRLTVV.

CDR3 sequence (DNA): TGTGCCACCAGCAGGAGGGACACGAACACTGAAGCTTTCTTT. It specifies CATSRRDTNTEAFF. The gene calls are TRBV15 and TRBJ1-1; D may be TRBD1 (6 bases). V shed 3 bases and J shed 1 base, with 9 bases lying between them. The V gene's germline CDR1 is LNHNV and CDR2 YYDKDF (reference sequence). The CDR3 length is 14 residues.

CDR3 sequence reads: CAWDRGGKGGVTEAFF. The CDR3 coding sequence is TGTGCCTGGGATAGGGGAGGGAAAGGTGGCGTAACTGAAGCTTTCTTT. The gene calls are TRBV30 and TRBJ1-1, with TRBD1 as a possible D gene (5 bases). Trimming cost V 5 bases and J 5 bases, with 24 bases left between them. Germline V gene sequence: CDR1 GTSNPN, CDR2 SVGIG (reference sequence). The CDR3 is 16 amino acids.

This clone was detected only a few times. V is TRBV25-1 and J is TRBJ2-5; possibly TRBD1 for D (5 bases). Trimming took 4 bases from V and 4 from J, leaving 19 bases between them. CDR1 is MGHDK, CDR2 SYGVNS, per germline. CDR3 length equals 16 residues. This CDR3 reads CASSVLDAGIGETQYF. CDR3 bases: TGTGCCAGCAGTGTCCTCGACGCAGGGATCGGAGAGACCCAGTACTTC.

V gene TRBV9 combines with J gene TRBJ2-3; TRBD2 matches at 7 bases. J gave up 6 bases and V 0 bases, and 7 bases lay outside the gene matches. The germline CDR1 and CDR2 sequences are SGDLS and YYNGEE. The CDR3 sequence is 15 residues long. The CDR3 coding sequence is TGTGCCAGCAGCGTAGCGAGCGGGATCATTGATACGCAGTATTTT. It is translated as CASSVASGIIDTQYF.

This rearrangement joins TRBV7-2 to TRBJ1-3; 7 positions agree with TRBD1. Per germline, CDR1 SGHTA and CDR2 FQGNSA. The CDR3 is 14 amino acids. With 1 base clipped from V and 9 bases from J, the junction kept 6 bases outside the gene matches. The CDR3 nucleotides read TGTGCCAGCAGCTTAGTCCAGGGGGGCGGCACCATATATTTT. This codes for CASSLVQGGGTIYF.

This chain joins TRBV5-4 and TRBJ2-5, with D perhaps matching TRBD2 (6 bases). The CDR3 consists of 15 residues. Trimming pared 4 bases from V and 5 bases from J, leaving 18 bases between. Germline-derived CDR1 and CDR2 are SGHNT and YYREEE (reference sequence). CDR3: CASSQQLGEAETQYF. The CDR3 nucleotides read TGTGCCAGCAGCCAGCAACTCGGGGAGGCGGAGACCCAGTACTTC.

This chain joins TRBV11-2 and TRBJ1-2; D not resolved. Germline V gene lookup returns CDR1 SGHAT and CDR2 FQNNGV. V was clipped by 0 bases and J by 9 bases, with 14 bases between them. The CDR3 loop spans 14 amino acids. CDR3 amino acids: CASSLERGSGSYTF. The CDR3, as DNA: TGTGCCAGCAGCTTAGAACGGGGATCCGGGAGCTACACCTTC.

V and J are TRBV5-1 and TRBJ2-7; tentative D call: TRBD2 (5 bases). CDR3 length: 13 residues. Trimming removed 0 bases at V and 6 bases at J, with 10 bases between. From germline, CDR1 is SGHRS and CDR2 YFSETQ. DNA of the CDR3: TGCGCCAGCAGCTTGGCCACTAGTACCGAGCAGTACTTC. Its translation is CASSLATSTEQYF.

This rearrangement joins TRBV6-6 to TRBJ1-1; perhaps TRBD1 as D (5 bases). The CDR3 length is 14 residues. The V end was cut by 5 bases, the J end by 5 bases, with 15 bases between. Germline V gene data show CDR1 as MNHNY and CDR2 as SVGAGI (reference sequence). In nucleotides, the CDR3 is TGTGCCAGCAGTCGACTCAGGGAAGGGACTGAAGCTTTCTTT. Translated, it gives CASSRLREGTEAFF.

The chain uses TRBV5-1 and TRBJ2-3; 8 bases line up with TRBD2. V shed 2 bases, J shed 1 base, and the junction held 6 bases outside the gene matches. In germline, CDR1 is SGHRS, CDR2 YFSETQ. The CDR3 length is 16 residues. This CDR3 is CASSFDTSGGTDTQYF. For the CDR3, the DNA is TGCGCCAGCAGCTTCGATACTAGCGGTGGCACAGATACGCAGTATTTT.

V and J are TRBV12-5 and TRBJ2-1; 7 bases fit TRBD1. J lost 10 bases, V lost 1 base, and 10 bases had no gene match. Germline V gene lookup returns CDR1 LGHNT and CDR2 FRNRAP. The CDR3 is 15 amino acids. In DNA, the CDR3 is TGTGCTAGTGGTTTGGGGACAGGCGCCATGGGAGAGCAGTTCTTC. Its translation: CASGLGTGAMGEQFF.